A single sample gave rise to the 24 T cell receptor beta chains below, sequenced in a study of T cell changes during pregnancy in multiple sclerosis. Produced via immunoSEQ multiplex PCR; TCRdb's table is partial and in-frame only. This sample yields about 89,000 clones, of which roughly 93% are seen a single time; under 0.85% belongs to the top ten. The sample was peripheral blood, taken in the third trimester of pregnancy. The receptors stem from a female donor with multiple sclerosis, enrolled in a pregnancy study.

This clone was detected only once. CDR3 nucleotides: TGCGCCAGCAGCCAAGTAACTAGCGGGGATACGCAGTATTTT. The encoded protein is CASSQVTSGDTQYF. The V and J genes are TRBV4-3 and TRBJ2-3, with TRBD2 matching 9 bases. The J segment lost 6 bases and the V segment lost 1 base, leaving 2 bases of the junction unmatched. The CDR3 has 14 residues. CDR1 is LGHNA, CDR2 YSLEER, per germline.

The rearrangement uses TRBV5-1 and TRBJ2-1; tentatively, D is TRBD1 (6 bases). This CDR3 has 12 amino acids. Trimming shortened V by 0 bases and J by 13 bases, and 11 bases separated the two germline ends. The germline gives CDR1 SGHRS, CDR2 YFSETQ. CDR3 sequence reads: CASSLAGEGQFF. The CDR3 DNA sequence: TGCGCCAGCAGCTTGGCAGGGGAAGGACAGTTCTTC.

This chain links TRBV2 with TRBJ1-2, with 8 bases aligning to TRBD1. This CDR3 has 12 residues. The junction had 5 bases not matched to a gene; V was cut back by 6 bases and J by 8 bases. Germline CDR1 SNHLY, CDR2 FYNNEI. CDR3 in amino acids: CASRTQGGGYTF. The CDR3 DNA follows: TGTGCCAGCAGAACACAGGGGGGGGGCTACACCTTC.

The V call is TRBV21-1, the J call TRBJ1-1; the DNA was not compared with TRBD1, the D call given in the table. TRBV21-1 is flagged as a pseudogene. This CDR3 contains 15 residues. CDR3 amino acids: CASSRTGRRGTEAFF. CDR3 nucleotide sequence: TGTGCCAGCAGCAGGACAGGGAGAAGGGGCACTGAAGCTTTCTTT.

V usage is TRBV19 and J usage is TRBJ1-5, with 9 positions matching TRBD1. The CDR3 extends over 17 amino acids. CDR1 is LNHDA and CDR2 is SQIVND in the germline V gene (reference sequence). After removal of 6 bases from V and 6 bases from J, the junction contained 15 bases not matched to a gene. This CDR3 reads CASRGPRRDRVFQPQHF. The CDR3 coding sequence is TGTGCCAGTAGGGGACCGCGCCGGGACAGGGTTTTTCAGCCCCAGCATTTT.

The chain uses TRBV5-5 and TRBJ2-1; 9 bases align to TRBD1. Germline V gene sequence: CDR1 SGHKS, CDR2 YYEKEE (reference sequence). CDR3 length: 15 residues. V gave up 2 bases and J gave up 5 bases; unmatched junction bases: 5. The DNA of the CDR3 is TGTGCCAGCAGCTTAGGACAGGGGACGAACAATGAGCAGTTCTTC. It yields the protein CASSLGQGTNNEQFF. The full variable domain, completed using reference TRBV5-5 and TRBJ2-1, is DAGVTQSPTHLIKTRGQQVTLRCSPISGHKSVSWYQQVLGQGPQFIFQYYEKEERGRGNFPDRFSARQFPNYSSELNVNALLLGDSALYLCASSLGQGTNNEQFFGPGTRLTVL.

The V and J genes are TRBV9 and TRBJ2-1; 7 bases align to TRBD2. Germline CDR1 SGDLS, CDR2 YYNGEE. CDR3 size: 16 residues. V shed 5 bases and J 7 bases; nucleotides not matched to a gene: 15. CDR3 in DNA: TGTGCCAGCAGGAAGGGAGCGGGGATGGGGGGTAATGAGCAGTTCTTC. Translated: CASRKGAGMGGNEQFF.

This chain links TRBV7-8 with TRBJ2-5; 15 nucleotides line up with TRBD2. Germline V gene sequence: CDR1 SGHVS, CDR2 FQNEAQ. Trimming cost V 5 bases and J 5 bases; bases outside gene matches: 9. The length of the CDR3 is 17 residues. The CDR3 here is CASSGRTSGRAGETQYF. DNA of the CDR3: TGTGCCAGCAGCGGGCGGACTAGCGGGAGGGCCGGGGAGACCCAGTACTTC.

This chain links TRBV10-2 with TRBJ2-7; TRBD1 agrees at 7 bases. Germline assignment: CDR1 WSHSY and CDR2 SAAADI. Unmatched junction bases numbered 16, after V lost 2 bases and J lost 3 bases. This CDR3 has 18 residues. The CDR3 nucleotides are TGCGCCAGCAGTGAGCCGATGACAGGGCACTACGGTCACTACGAGCAGTACTTC. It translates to CASSEPMTGHYGHYEQYF.

Here the CDR3 reads CASSPGTGGTEAFF. CDR3 nucleotides: TGCGCCAGCAGCCCCGGGACAGGGGGCACTGAAGCTTTCTTT. The chain couples TRBV4-1 to TRBJ1-1, with 11 bases identical to TRBD1. V lost 4 bases and J lost 4; bases outside the gene matches: 2. This CDR3 is 14 amino acids long. Germline-derived CDR1 and CDR2 are MGHRA and YSYEKL.

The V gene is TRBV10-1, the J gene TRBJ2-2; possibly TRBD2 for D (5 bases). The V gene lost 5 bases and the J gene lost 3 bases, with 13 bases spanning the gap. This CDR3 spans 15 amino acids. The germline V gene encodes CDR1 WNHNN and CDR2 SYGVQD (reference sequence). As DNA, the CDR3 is TGCGCCAGCAGTAAGACGGACTTGGACACCGGGGAGCTGTTTTTT. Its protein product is CASSKTDLDTGELFF.

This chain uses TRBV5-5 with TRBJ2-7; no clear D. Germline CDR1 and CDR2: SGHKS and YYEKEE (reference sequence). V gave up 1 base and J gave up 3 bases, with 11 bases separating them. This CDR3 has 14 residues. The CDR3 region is CASSLYPVFYEQYF. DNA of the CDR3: TGTGCCAGCAGCTTGTATCCGGTTTTCTACGAGCAGTACTTC.

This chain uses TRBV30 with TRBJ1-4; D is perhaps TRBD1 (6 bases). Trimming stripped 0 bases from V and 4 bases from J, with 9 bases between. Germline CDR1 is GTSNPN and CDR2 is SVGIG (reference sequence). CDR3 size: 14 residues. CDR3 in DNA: TGTGCCTGGAGTGTATCAGGGGTTAATGAAAAACTGTTTTTT. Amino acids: CAWSVSGVNEKLFF.

CDR3 nucleotide sequence: TGTGCCAGCAGGACTGGCTACGAGCAGTACTTC. Amino acid sequence: CASRTGYEQYF. The chain combines TRBV27 with TRBJ2-7; D ambiguous. The CDR3 is made up of 11 amino acids. V was shortened by 6 bases and J by 3 bases, with 6 bases between the two germline ends. The germline V gene encodes CDR1 MNHEY and CDR2 SMNVEV (reference sequence).

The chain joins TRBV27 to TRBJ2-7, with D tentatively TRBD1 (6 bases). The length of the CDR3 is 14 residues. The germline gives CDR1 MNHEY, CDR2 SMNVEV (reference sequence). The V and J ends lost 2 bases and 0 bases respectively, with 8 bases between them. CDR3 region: CASSLGRGSYEQYF. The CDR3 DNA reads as TGTGCCAGCAGTTTAGGCAGGGGCTCCTACGAGCAGTACTTC.

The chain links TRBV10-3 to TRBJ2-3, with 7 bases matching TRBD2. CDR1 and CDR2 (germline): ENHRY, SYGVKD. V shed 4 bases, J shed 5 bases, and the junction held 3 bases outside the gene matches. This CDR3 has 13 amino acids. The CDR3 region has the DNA TGTGCCATCAGTGGGACTAGTTTAGATACGCAGTATTTT. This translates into CAISGTSLDTQYF.

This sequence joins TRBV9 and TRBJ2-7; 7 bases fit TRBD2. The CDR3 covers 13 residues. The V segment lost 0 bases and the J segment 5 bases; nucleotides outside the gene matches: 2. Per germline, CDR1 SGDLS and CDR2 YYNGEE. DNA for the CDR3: TGTGCCAGCAGCGTAGGCGGGAGAGACGAGCAGTACTTC. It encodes CASSVGGRDEQYF.

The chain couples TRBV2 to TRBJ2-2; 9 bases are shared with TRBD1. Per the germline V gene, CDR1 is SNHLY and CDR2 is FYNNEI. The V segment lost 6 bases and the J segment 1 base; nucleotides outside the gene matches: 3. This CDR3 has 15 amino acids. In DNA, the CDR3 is TGTGCCAGCAGGCCGGACAGGGGGAACACCGGGGAGCTGTTTTTT. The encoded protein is CASRPDRGNTGELFF. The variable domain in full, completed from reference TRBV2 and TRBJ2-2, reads EPEVTQTPSHQVTQMGQEVILRCVPISNHLYFYWYRQILGQKVEFLVSFYNNEISEKSEIFDDQFSVERPDGSNFTLKIRSTKLEDSAMYFCASRPDRGNTGELFFGEGSRLTVL.

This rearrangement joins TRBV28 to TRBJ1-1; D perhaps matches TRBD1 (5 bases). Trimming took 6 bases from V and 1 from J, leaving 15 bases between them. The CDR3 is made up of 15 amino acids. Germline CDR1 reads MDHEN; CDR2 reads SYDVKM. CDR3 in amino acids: CASSRTRGPNTEAFF. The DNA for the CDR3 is TGTGCCAGCAGCCGGACTAGGGGACCGAACACTGAAGCTTTCTTT.

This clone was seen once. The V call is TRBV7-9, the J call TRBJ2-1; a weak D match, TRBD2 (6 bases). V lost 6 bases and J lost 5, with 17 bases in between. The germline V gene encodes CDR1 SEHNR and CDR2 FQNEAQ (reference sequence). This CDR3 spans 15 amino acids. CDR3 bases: TGTGCCAGCAGTGGGAGGATGGGGAATCACAATGAGCAGTTCTTC. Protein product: CASSGRMGNHNEQFF.

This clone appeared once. Here the CDR3 reads CASSRQGVGTREKLFF. The CDR3, as DNA: TGTGCCAGCAGTCGACAGGGAGTGGGGACAAGGGAAAAACTGTTTTTT. The chain combines TRBV27 with TRBJ1-4; 7 nucleotides align to TRBD1. The CDR3 sequence is 16 residues long. With V trimmed by 5 bases and J by 8 bases, 14 bases remained unmatched. Germline V CDR1 and CDR2: MNHEY, SMNVEV (reference sequence).

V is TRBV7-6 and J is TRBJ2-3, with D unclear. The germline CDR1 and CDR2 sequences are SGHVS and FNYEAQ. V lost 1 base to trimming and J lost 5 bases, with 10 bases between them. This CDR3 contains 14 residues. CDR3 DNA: TGTGCCAGCAGCTTAGAGGTAGCTTTAGATACGCAGTATTTT. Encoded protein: CASSLEVALDTQYF.

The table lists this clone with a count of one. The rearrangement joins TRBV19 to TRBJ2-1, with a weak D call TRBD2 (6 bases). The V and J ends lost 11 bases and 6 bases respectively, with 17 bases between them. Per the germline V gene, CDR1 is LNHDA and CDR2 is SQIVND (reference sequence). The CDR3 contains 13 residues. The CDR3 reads CASTGLPSNEQFF. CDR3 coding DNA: TGTGCCTCAACTGGACTACCCTCCAATGAGCAGTTCTTC.

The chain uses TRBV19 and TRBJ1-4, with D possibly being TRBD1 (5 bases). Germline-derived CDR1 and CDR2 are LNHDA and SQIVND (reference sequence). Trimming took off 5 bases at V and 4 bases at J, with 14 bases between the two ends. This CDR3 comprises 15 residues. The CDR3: CASSGLGVVNEKLFF. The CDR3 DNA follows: TGTGCCAGTAGTGGACTAGGGGTGGTTAATGAAAAACTGTTTTTT. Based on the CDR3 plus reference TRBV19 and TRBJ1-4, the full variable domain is DGGITQSPKYLFRKEGQNVTLSCEQNLNHDAMYWYRQDPGQGLRLIYYSQIVNDFQKGDIAEGYSVSREKKESFPLTVTSAQKNPTAFYLCASSGLGVVNEKLFFGSGTQLSVL.